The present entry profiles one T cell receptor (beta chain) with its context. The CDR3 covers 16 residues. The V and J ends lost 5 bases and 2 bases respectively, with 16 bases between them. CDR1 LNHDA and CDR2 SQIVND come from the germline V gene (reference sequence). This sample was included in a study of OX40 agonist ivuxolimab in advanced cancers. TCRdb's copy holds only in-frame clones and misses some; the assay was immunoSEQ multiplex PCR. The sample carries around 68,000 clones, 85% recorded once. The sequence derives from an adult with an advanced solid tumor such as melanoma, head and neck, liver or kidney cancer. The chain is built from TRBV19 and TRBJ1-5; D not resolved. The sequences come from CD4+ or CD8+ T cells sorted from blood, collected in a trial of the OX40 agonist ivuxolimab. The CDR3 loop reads CASSRIGVLGNQPQHF. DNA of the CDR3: TGTGCCAGTAGTCGTATCGGGGTCTTAGGCAATCAGCCCCAGCATTTT.